The present T cell receptor (beta chain) was sequenced within a study of cytomegalovirus exposure and HLA in healthy donors listed by TCRdb under 2017. Describing the broader study: An earlier analysis of about 530 of the donors reported roughly 300 Gb of sequence data and 95 million to 130 million unique TCR beta sequences obtained from roughly 180 million T cells. An early release that covered 500 to 800 HLA-typed donors contained approximately 300 gigabases of sequencing data and 85 million to 100 million unique TCR sequences. Of the roughly 410 genotyped donors, roughly 80% were placed in the genetic ancestry cluster associated with self-reported Caucasian donors. The study aimed to test whether cataloging public T cell receptors could reveal signatures of past pathogen exposure. The study used immunosequencing to profile the T cell repertoires of under 700 subjects and linked those repertoires to cytomegalovirus serostatus. A separate validation cohort of roughly 130 different subjects was used in addition to the approximately 610-subject first cohort. To predict cytomegalovirus infection status, the study combined high-throughput TCR immunosequencing, statistical association of individual TCRs with disease status, and machine learning. A later analysis re-examined previously published TCR beta repertoires from more than 600 donors and added high-resolution HLA genotyping to investigate patterns of TCR occurrence. In the later analysis, no new phenotypic data were used to find candidate immune exposures; instead, reliance was placed on TCR beta sequences and their occurrence across donors. An earlier analysis of 587 of the donors used high-throughput TCR beta sequencing to judge whether each TCR beta V gene segment behaved as functional or pseudogenic. Donor age, sex, ethnicity and CMV serostatus were collected together with the repertoire data. In a later genetic analysis, genome-wide SNP genotypes for about three fifths of the roughly 670 donors were used, and that subset was treated as a discovery cohort. Every discovery cohort repertoire had been produced on one sequencing platform. Class I and class II HLA loci were covered by the typing at four-digit resolution. The number of donors typed differed by locus, with 629-630 for A, B, C, DRB1 and DQB1, approximately 500 for DQA1, 600 to 610 for DPA1, and under 490 for DPB1. About five DR-DQ haplotypes were treated as single units for association and clustering because of strong linkage in the cohort. Across some 400 genotyped donors of the cohort, an average of approximately 200,000 unique TCR beta nucleotide sequences per donor were sequenced, and about a sixth of those sequences were non-productive.

There are 16 amino acids in the CDR3, from cysteine to phenylalanine inclusive. The retained sequence is limited to the CDR3, 48 bases, with the frame set at the first base. V is cut back by 4 bases and J by 7 bases, with 11 bases in the junction unmatched. CDR1 and CDR2, per the germline V gene, are SNHLY and FYNNEI. The receptor library was made with the immunoSEQ multiplex PCR assay. For the multiplex PCR, a mixture combining 60 forward primers for TCR Vbeta segments and 13 reverse primers for TCR Jbeta segments was used. Amplification of the CDR3 region of rearranged TCR beta genes was performed with a multiplex PCR assay on genomic DNA. Amplified TCR beta libraries were sequenced as 87-base-pair reads on the Illumina HiSeq System. Per the source publication's procedure: A later analysis counted about 82 million unique TCR beta chains across the 700 or so repertoires, and 10 million to 12 million of these chains were shared by at least two donors. To remove PCR and sequencing errors, raw reads were error-corrected and collapsed into unique sequences using a nearest-neighbor algorithm that merged closely related sequences. CDR3 sequences were aligned to IMGT reference sequences to assign V, D and J gene segments. For a sequence to be retained, a match of at least six nucleotides was required to both a V gene segment and a J gene segment. A rearrangement was called productive if the CDR3 had no stop codons and remained in frame with V and J, and every other rearrangement was called non-productive. Following IMGT convention, CDR3 was defined as the stretch from the second conserved V-encoded cysteine to the conserved J-encoded phenylalanine. The earlier analysis of some 540 of the donors excluded any sequence lacking an unambiguous match to a single V gene segment. An earlier analysis of a few hundred of the donors called V segments functional above 56.7% productive rearrangements and segregating when the between-donor standard deviation exceeded 5%. A statistical classification framework was developed to diagnose cytomegalovirus status using the catalog of TCR beta chain sequences. A later analysis assigned V and J genes by comparing TCR nucleotide sequences with IMGT/GENE-DB human TR gene sequences. A later analysis assigned CDR3 sequences and most-parsimonious VDJ recombination scenarios with the TCRdist pipeline. In a later analysis, each TCR beta chain was defined by its CDR3 amino acid sequence together with its V-gene family, and reads lacking a unique V-gene family were excluded. To address suspected cross-contamination and a sequencing artifact, a later analysis removed under 600 highly shared, low-generation-probability nucleotide sequences. A later analysis calculated a clonal expansion index for each public chain from normalized within-repertoire ranks of inferred template counts. A later analysis computed generation probabilities with a VDJ recombination model fitted to out-of-frame rearrangements, and checked the results against IGoR. Hypergeometric tests were used in a later analysis to score TCR-TCR, TCR-HLA and TCR-CMV co-occurrence, with a repertoire-size bias correction applied to the TCR pairs. A later analysis estimated false discovery rates by permuting HLA or CMV assignments 20 times. In a later analysis, co-occurring TCRs were grouped using DBSCAN, with TCRdist sequence similarity added in when clustering inside HLA-allele-positive subsets. For co-occurrence clustering, repertoires with fewer than 30,000 or more than 120,000 public chains were excluded, along with a handful of repertoires with anomalous nucleotide sharing. This immuneACCESS table, as held by TCRdb, lists in-frame sequences with V and J called but not all clones. Of the missing ones, under half trace to an unresolved V gene in checked studies; the others have no known cause. V, J and clone size reflect that table, while D and trimming were determined from the DNA. This sample lists about 100,000 clones; approximately 66% were detected once. Of the sample, 11% is held by the ten largest clones.

The cohort was made up of roughly 670 healthy bone marrow donors. At the time of sampling, every cohort member was nominally healthy, though immune exposures that went unrecorded were likely present. The donor tested CMV seropositive, placing the donor among the 289 seropositive members of the cohort. A peripheral blood sample was collected from each donor, and TCR beta sequencing was performed on peripheral blood mononuclear cells. The Qiagen DNeasy Blood Extraction Kit was used to extract genomic DNA from the blood cell samples. The sample holds a few counts of this clone. It lacks a known antigen. Base qualities were left out, and no much larger clone turns up one base away. The investigation overall reported the following: According to a later analysis, TCR association rates differed among HLA loci, with DRB1 alleles showing the most associated TCRs and HLA-C alleles showing the fewest. A later analysis associated roughly 17,000 TCR beta sequences with specific HLA alleles at a false discovery rate of 0.05. The authors suggested that the approach could potentially be extended to other disease states and immunological phenotypes. The study listed 164 TCR beta chains as associated with cytomegalovirus. The presence/absence analyses assumed that sequencing depth was roughly uniform across donors, and that assumption may not be true. Most TCR sequences were observed very rarely across donors, whereas some public TCRs were present in many individuals. According to a later genetic analysis, donors in an Asian-associated ancestry cluster had fewer N-insertions in productive TCRs than the roughly 660-donor mean. An earlier analysis of approximately 600 of the donors showed that most TCR beta V segments appeared in productive rearrangements either about 87% or about 30% of the time, which broadly matched IMGT annotations. The sequencing pipeline was judged likely to have produced a cluster of highly shared sequence variants as a technical artifact. A further reported finding was that TCR beta sequences accurately predicted the HLA-A and HLA-B alleles for most subjects in the first cohort. According to a later analysis, parvovirus B19, influenza, CMV and Epstein-Barr virus appeared linked to several top co-occurrence clusters. The 87-base-pair reads could not distinguish some IMGT-functional V segments, including TRBV6-2 and TRBV6-3, so those segments were excluded. Because some donors lacked HLA typing at each locus, the association tests relied only on the typed subset. In a later analysis, HLA-associated TCR beta chains showed more clonal expansion and lower generation probabilities than non-associated chains that were equally common. Over 15 rarely observed V segments, including chromosome 9 orphons, were excluded from the earlier analysis of just under 600 of the donors because counts were too low. In vitro tests confirmed that a few of the cytomegalovirus-associated TCR beta chains recognize cytomegalovirus antigens. The classifier was reported to diagnose cytomegalovirus status with high specificity and sensitivity in both the original cohort and the validation cohort. Strong co-occurrence of HLA alleles, especially DR and DQ, made assigning TCR associations to individual alleles difficult. Linkage disequilibrium might explain the correlated functional status among segregating V segments, but an unknown experimental factor could not be excluded. Only TCR beta chains were sequenced in this cohort, and the absence of alpha or paired-chain data limited detectable features. Most CMV-associated TCR beta chains appeared to be HLA-restricted in a later analysis, and the HLA associations seemed to be driven largely by CMV exposure. A later genetic analysis associated a missense DCLRE1C variant with V-gene and J-gene trimming of TCR beta chains, and an independent cohort replicated the association. Immune exposure information for the cohort was limited to CMV serostatus.

The receptor chain draws on TRBV2 and TRBJ2-5; TRBD2 matches 11 bases in the middle. The source material was PBMCs. The TCR was taken from a man in his forties in good health and CMV-seropositive. CDR3 reads: CASSAAGTSGLGTQYF. The nucleotide sequence is TGTGCCAGCAGTGCCGCCGGGACTAGCGGTCTGGGGACCCAGTACTTC.